This T cell receptor beta chain originates from a study of T cell repertoires in cytomegalovirus infection. Whole-study context: A matching HLA type, together with CMV infection, was signaled by public TCR beta signatures.

One entry per CDR3 protein results from TCRdb running MiXCR on the reads. Among 150,000 to 200,000 distinct CDR3 sequences, 15% to 20% were seen once, and the ten largest hold over 15%. This clonotype was found a few times. The sample consisted of CD8+ T cells from PBMCs. The receptor was isolated from a human donor in good health (CMV status not recorded). Some clones in this sample may be carry-over from other donors' samples.

The CDR3 protein is CSADRGAYEQYF. Written as DNA, the CDR3 is TGCAGTGCGGATCGGGGCGCCTACGAGCAGTACTTC. The rearrangement uses TRBV20-1 and TRBJ2-7; D could derive from TRBD1 or TRBD2 (5 bases each). Germline CDR1 is DFQATT and CDR2 is SNEGSKA (reference sequence). The CDR3 extends over 12 amino acids. V was trimmed by 6 bases and J by 2 bases, leaving 11 bases between them.